This T cell receptor beta chain was documented in a study of vaccination and CD4 T cells after COVID-19 (dated by TCRdb to the early 2020s). For the study in its entirety: SARS-CoV-2 positivity had been established in the convalescent patients by nasal swab PCR, and mild disease was recorded in several of these patients and severe disease in one. Each participant got two doses of either the Pfizer-BioNTech BNT162b2 vaccine (n=8) or the Moderna mRNA-1273 vaccine (n=2). Post-COVID blood samples from convalescent patients were collected a median of roughly 100 days after diagnosis, with a range of about 35 to 180 days. As controls, cultures received a CEFX viral epitope pool (the positive control), an HIV-1 Nef peptide pool (the negative control), or no peptide at all. Post-vaccine blood samples were collected a median of about 66 days after the second vaccine dose, ranging from roughly 13 to 250 days. The convalescent cohort included six males and four females, with two Hispanic individuals, seven Caucasians, two Asians and one multiracial person. In under twelve COVID-19 convalescent patients and a handful of infection-naive healthy vaccine recipients, researchers compared the spike-specific CD4+ TCR repertoire from before mRNA vaccination with the repertoire from after. Overlapping spike peptide pools from SARS-CoV-2 and from the common cold coronaviruses HCoV-NL63, HCoV-OC43 and HCoV-229E were used as culture stimuli.

In light of the paper, this sample's treatment or condition label describes: approximately nine-day PBMC culture with coronavirus spike peptide pools or control peptides (ViraFEST assay). The ViraFEST assay, used in the study, expanded antigen-specific T cells with peptide pools and then identified the expanded clonotypes through TCR sequencing. The convalescent patients' positive SARS-CoV-2 PCR tests fell between March and December 2020, which was before the Alpha, Beta and Delta variants emerged in the United States. PBMCs were cultured at approximately 2.1 million per well in IMDM supplemented with approximately 5% human AB serum and 8 to 10 IU/ml IL-2, with approximately 9.2 ug/ml peptide pools added. On days 3 and 7, half of the culture medium was replaced with fresh IL-2-containing medium. After 10 days of culture, CD4+ T cells were isolated by negative selection using the EasySep CD4+ T cell isolation kit. PBMCs were separated from whole blood using Ficoll-Paque Plus gradient centrifugation and then either used fresh or cryopreserved at -140C. Triplicate wells were generally used for each culture condition.

In the germline V gene, CDR1 corresponds to MGHRA and CDR2 to YSYEKL. Taken from cysteine to phenylalanine, the CDR3 has 13 residues. Only CDR3 DNA is held: 39 bases, read in frame from base 1. V ends up 0 bases short and J 8 bases short, with an unmatched junction base count of 2. The library was obtained by PCR. At the Johns Hopkins FTIC core, DNA from the cultured CD4+ T cells underwent TCR sequencing with the Oncomine TCR Beta short-read assay. The QIAamp micro DNA kit was used to extract genomic DNA from the cultured CD4+ T cells. The Oncomine TCR Beta libraries from cultured CD4+ T cells were pooled using unique dual indexes and then sequenced on an Illumina iSeq 100. On the authors' methods: Non-productive sequences were removed, and CDR3s not starting with C, not ending with F or W, or shorter than 7 amino acids were discarded. The MANAFEST web application identified antigen-specific clonotypes by comparing peptide-stimulated wells against reference wells and other culture wells. Positive clones required FDR below 0.05, an odds ratio above 5, and productive frequency above 0.1% in at least two of three replicate wells. A clonotype counted as cross-reactive if it showed significant expansion both in the SARS-CoV-2 spike wells and in at least one common cold coronavirus spike condition. CDR3 homology was assessed with Levenshtein distances (stringdist) and unrooted phylogenetic trees (ape) in R version 3.6.1. TCRdb took the public reads, trimmed them with fastp at Q25, ran MiXCR for clone calling and kept in-frame beta chains. Identical CDR3 proteins give one entry, which carries the most common genes and DNA. TCRdb assigned the V and J calls; the authors' analysis was not used. Present in this sample are over 9,000 distinct CDR3 sequences, roughly 45% of which were seen just once. Of the sample, approximately 30% is held by the ten largest clones.

Details on this clonotype: Its antigen target is currently unknown. Base qualities are missing; no much larger clone stands one base away.

Here is what the overall study found, with its caveats: The study included relatively few convalescent patients and did not analyze early timepoints after natural infection. In convalescent patients, a median 86.3% of post-vaccine SARS-CoV-2-reactive clones were detected only after vaccination, and vaccine-specific priming was suggested by this finding. Of the vaccine-specific clones found in convalescent patients, nearly all (304 of 307) were mono-reactive for SARS-CoV-2 spike instead of being cross-reactive with common cold coronaviruses. The median number of SARS-CoV-2-reactive clonotypes rose from under 25 after infection to approximately 41 after vaccination, but the change was not significant.

Here the chain combines TRBV4-1 and TRBJ1-2, with TRBD1 identical over 8 junction bases. The TCR originated in a human donor who had recovered from COVID-19. Sequenced material: CD4+ T cells from blood, cultured in vitro. The nucleotide sequence reads as follows: TGCGCCAGCAGCCAAGACAGGGGGCACGGCTACACCTTC. Its protein is CASSQDRGHGYTF.